This paragraph reports one T cell receptor (beta chain). This specimen belongs to a study of blood T cell repertoires in COVID-19. Across the study: Donors in the United States, Italy and Spain gave samples during acute or convalescent COVID-19. In each case, the material was cDNA or gDNA derived from T cells, B-cell-depleted T cells, or PBMCs.

This table comes from immunoSEQ multiplex PCR, and its TCRdb copy is limited to in-frame clones, with some not included. The sample yields hundreds of thousands of clones, approximately 91% seen once. The junction had 3 bases not matched to a gene; V was cut back by 5 bases and J by 2 bases. The CDR3 consists of 15 residues. Germline V gene sequence: CDR1 SEHNR, CDR2 FQNEAQ (reference sequence). The chain is built from TRBV7-9 and TRBJ2-3, with 11 bases matching TRBD2. The sequenced sample consisted of peripheral blood. The TCR sequence derives from a man aged 40-50 years with acute or convalescent COVID-19. The CDR3 here is CASSLGLAATDTQYF. CDR3 nucleotides: TGTGCCAGCAGCCTGGGACTAGCGGCCACAGATACGCAGTATTTT.